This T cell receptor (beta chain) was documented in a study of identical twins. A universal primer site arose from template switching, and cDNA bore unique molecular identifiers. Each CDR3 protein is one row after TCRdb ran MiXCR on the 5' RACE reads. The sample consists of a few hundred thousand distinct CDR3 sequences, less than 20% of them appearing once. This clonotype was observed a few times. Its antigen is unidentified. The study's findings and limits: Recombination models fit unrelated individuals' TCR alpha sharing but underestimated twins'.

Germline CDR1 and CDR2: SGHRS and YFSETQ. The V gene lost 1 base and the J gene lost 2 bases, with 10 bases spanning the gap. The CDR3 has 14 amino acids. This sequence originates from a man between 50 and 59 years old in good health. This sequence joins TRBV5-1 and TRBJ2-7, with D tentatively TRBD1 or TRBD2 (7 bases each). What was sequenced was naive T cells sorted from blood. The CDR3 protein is CASSLQGGTYEQYF. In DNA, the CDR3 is TGCGCCAGCAGCTTGCAGGGGGGGACCTACGAGCAGTACTTC.